This TCR beta chain was observed in a study of T cell responses to AZD1222 COVID-19 vaccine. The CDR3 loop spans 13 amino acids. V was pared by 7 bases and J by 5 bases, with 8 bases of the junction left unmatched. Germline-derived CDR1 and CDR2 are MNHEY and SVGAGI. Study-wide findings and caveats: Spike-specific TCR breadth and depth went up after people got two AZD1222 doses.

Some clones are missing from TCRdb's copy, which holds only in-frame ones; the method was immunoSEQ multiplex PCR. Altogether about 42,000 clones are present, roughly 88% being singletons, with the ten largest covering approximately 25%. About this clone: Its antigen is not identified.

The chain uses TRBV6-5 and TRBJ2-7; 7 bases map to TRBD1. This clonotype was sampled from an adult who received the AZD1222 COVID-19 vaccine. Specimen: peripheral blood, collected 28 days after the second AZD1222 dose. The CDR3 is CASTQGDSNEQYF. The CDR3 DNA reads TGTGCCAGCACCCAGGGGGACAGTAACGAGCAGTACTTC.